These 21 T cell receptor beta chains originate from one sample sequenced in a study of T cell responses to AZD1222 COVID-19 vaccine. Some clones are missing from TCRdb's copy, which holds only in-frame ones; the method was immunoSEQ multiplex PCR. The sample consists of some 120,000 clones, approximately 83% of them appearing once. Sequenced here: peripheral blood, sampled on day 0 of MenACWY control vaccination. The receptors come from an adult in good health.

The chain has TRBV2 and TRBJ2-1; tentatively, D is TRBD2 (7 bases). Germline V lookup: CDR1 SNHLY, CDR2 FYNNEI. There are 14 residues in the CDR3. V dropped 10 bases and J dropped 6 bases, with 19 bases sitting between them. The CDR3 DNA reads as TGTGCCACCGAGGTGGGGGGGCTCGGCAATGAGCAGTTCTTC. Translated, it gives CATEVGGLGNEQFF.

J is TRBJ1-1 and V is TRBV7-3; D is uncertain. This CDR3 has 14 amino acids. V gave up 3 bases and J gave up 1 base, with 9 bases separating them. CDR1 and CDR2 (germline): SGHTA, FQGTGA. The CDR3 region has the DNA TGTGCCAGCAGCTTCGGACTACGGAACACTGAAGCTTTCTTT. Protein product: CASSFGLRNTEAFF.

The chain carries TRBV9 and TRBJ2-7; D remains ambiguous. CDR1 SGDLS and CDR2 YYNGEE come from the germline V gene. This CDR3 has 13 amino acids. V dropped 3 bases and J dropped 8 bases, with 15 bases sitting between them. The CDR3 DNA reads TGTGCCAGCAGCGCGACACTTTCTACGAAGCAGTACTTC. This gives the protein CASSATLSTKQYF.

This chain joins TRBV18 and TRBJ1-6, with 7 nucleotides matching TRBD1. The J segment lost 8 bases and the V segment lost 2 bases, leaving 3 bases of the junction unmatched. The CDR3 is made up of 14 amino acids. Germline V gene sequence: CDR1 KGHSH, CDR2 LQKENI. The CDR3 coding sequence is TGTGCCAGCTCACCAGAGACAGGGTATTCACCCCTCCACTTT. Its protein is CASSPETGYSPLHF.

This chain joins TRBV3-1 (or the pseudogene TRBV3-2) and TRBJ1-4, with 9 bases aligning to TRBD1. The V segment lost 4 bases and the J segment 6 bases; nucleotides outside the gene matches: 9. The CDR3 totals 16 residues. Germline lookup yields CDR1 LGHDT and CDR2 YNNKEL (reference sequence). In nucleotides, the CDR3 is TGTGCCAGCAGCCTCCGAGGACAGGGGAGGGATGAAAAACTGTTTTTT. It translates to CASSLRGQGRDEKLFF.

V gene TRBV5-1 combines with J gene TRBJ2-2; no clear D. Germline-derived CDR1 and CDR2 are SGHRS and YFSETQ. The CDR3 is 12 amino acids. Trimming left V 4 bases short and J 2 bases short, with 3 bases between. The CDR3 loop reads CASSLNTGELFF. The CDR3 DNA reads TGCGCCAGCAGCCTAAACACCGGGGAGCTGTTTTTT.

The chain combines TRBV7-2 with TRBJ1-1; no clear D. This CDR3 spans 13 amino acids. The V end lost 3 bases, the J end lost 6 bases, and 11 bases lay between the germline ends. Germline CDR1 is SGHTA and CDR2 is FQGNSA. CDR3 in amino acids: CASSFPSLAEAFF. Here the CDR3 DNA reads TGTGCCAGCAGCTTCCCTAGCTTGGCTGAAGCTTTCTTT.

The chain carries TRBV5-3 and TRBJ2-3; 8 nucleotides match TRBD2. TRBV5-3 is flagged as an ORF with uncertain function. The CDR3 loop spans 19 amino acids. The V segment lost 3 bases and the J segment 0 bases; nucleotides outside the gene matches: 15. CDR3: CARSWQGAGDTTSTDTQYF. CDR3 coding DNA: TGTGCCAGAAGCTGGCAAGGAGCGGGGGACACCACTAGCACAGATACGCAGTATTTT.

CDR3 DNA: TGTGCCTGGAGTGAAACCTCCTATAATTCACCCCTCCACTTT. Its protein product is CAWSETSYNSPLHF. The chain joins TRBV30 to TRBJ1-6, with D hard to call. CDR3 length equals 14 residues. The germline V gene encodes CDR1 GTSNPN and CDR2 SVGIG (reference sequence). The V gene lost 1 base and the J gene lost 0 bases, with 4 bases spanning the gap.

The chain recombines TRBV7-8 with TRBJ1-2; D unresolved. The germline V gene has CDR1 SGHVS and CDR2 FQNEAQ. V was trimmed by 0 bases and J by 3 bases, leaving 14 bases between them. This CDR3 contains 16 residues. This CDR3 is CASSLAARRYHYGYTF. The CDR3 DNA follows: TGTGCCAGCAGCTTAGCGGCGAGGCGATATCACTATGGCTACACCTTC. Full variable domain (missing parts from reference TRBV7-8 and TRBJ1-2): GAGVSQSPRYKVAKRGQDVALRCDPISGHVSLFWYQQALGQGPEFLTYFQNEAQLDKSGLPSDRFFAERPEGSVSTLKIQRTQQEDSAVYLCASSLAARRYHYGYTFGSGTRLTVV.

The gene calls are TRBV29-1 and TRBJ2-1; 8 bases fit TRBD2. Unmatched junction bases numbered 8, after V lost 5 bases and J lost 8 bases. The CDR3 covers 13 residues. The germline gives CDR1 SQVTM, CDR2 ANQGSEA. Here the CDR3 reads CSVTAGGMDEQFF. In DNA, the CDR3 is TGCAGCGTTACCGCGGGGGGCATGGATGAGCAGTTCTTC.

The V and J genes are TRBV28 and TRBJ1-5; 8 bases match TRBD1. J gave up 7 bases and V 5 bases, and 10 bases lay outside the gene matches. The CDR3 runs to 15 residues. The V gene's germline CDR1 is MDHEN and CDR2 SYDVKM. The CDR3 DNA is TGTGCCAGCAGTGTGGGAGCAGGGGGCAGGCAGCCCCAGCATTTT. Its translation: CASSVGAGGRQPQHF.

This clone showed up just a few times. This rearrangement joins TRBV7-8 to TRBJ2-7; D is ambiguous. The CDR3 length is 12 residues. Trimming cost V 5 bases and J 5 bases, with 10 bases left between them. Germline V gene data show CDR1 as SGHVS and CDR2 as FQNEAQ. The CDR3 loop is CASSPSVHEQYF. The CDR3 DNA reads as TGTGCCAGCAGCCCTTCCGTTCACGAGCAGTACTTC.

This clone was seen a handful of times. The chain carries TRBV3-1 (or the pseudogene TRBV3-2) and TRBJ1-1; 8 bases are a match to TRBD1. This CDR3 is 12 amino acids long. Germline lookup yields CDR1 LGHDT and CDR2 YNNKEL (reference sequence). Germline trimming cut 7 bases from V and 5 bases from J; bases unmatched to any gene: 3. DNA of the CDR3: TGTGCCAGCAAAACAGGGGGGACTGAAGCTTTCTTT. This sequence encodes CASKTGGTEAFF.

CDR3 residues: CATSRVLAGAYNEQFF. CDR3 coding DNA: TGTGCCACCAGCAGAGTCTTAGCGGGGGCTTACAATGAGCAGTTCTTC. This rearrangement joins TRBV15 to TRBJ2-1; 9 bases agree with TRBD2. V shed 1 base and J 4 bases; nucleotides not matched to a gene: 5. The CDR3 runs 16 residues. The germline gives CDR1 LNHNV, CDR2 YYDKDF (reference sequence).

In its sample, this clone was seen a few times. The rearrangement joins TRBV30 to TRBJ1-5; possibly TRBD1 for D (6 bases). This CDR3 is built from 13 residues. The germline V gene encodes CDR1 GTSNPN and CDR2 SVGIG (reference sequence). The ends were cut back, 2 bases at V and 10 bases at J, with 15 bases in the middle. Here the CDR3 reads CAWSSIEDRPQHF. The CDR3 DNA reads TGTGCCTGGAGTTCCATCGAGGACAGACCCCAGCATTTT.

The rearrangement joins TRBV19 to TRBJ2-1; 7 bases fit TRBD2. This CDR3 comprises 14 residues. Germline-derived CDR1 and CDR2 are LNHDA and SQIVND (reference sequence). The J segment lost 1 base and the V segment lost 5 bases, leaving 2 bases of the junction unmatched. In nucleotides, the CDR3 is TGTGCCAGTAGTGCGCGGGGGTCCTACAATGAGCAGTTCTTC. Translated, it gives CASSARGSYNEQFF. The variable domain in full, completed from reference TRBV19 and TRBJ2-1, reads DGGITQSPKYLFRKEGQNVTLSCEQNLNHDAMYWYRQDPGQGLRLIYYSQIVNDFQKGDIAEGYSVSREKKESFPLTVTSAQKNPTAFYLCASSARGSYNEQFFGPGTRLTVL.

The genes are TRBV30 and TRBJ1-2; D unclear. Trimming removed 3 bases from V and 3 bases from J, with 11 bases in between. Looked up from germline, CDR1 is GTSNPN and CDR2 is SVGIG (reference sequence). The CDR3 contains 13 residues. The CDR3 nucleotides read TGTGCCTGGAGACTTACCGGGTACTATGGCTACACCTTC. It specifies CAWRLTGYYGYTF. The variable domain in full, with the rest retrieved from reference TRBV30 and TRBJ1-2, is SQTIHQWPATLVQPVGSPLSLECTVEGTSNPNLYWYRQAAGRGLQLLFYSVGIGQISSEVPQNLSASRPQDRQFILSSKKLLLSDSGFYLCAWRLTGYYGYTFGSGTRLTVV.

The chain carries TRBV5-1 and TRBJ1-1; a weak D match, TRBD1 (5 bases). CDR1 is SGHRS, CDR2 YFSETQ, per germline. This CDR3 has 15 amino acids. Trimming shortened V by 0 bases and J by 1 base, and 10 bases separated the two germline ends. The CDR3 DNA reads as TGCGCCAGCAGCTTGGGCGATGGGGGGAACACTGAAGCTTTCTTT. Translated: CASSLGDGGNTEAFF.

The chain uses TRBV2 and TRBJ2-7; D might be TRBD1 or TRBD2, each matching 5 bases. V lost 6 bases, J lost 3 bases, and 12 bases lay in between. CDR1 and CDR2 (germline): SNHLY, FYNNEI. The length of the CDR3 is 13 residues. This CDR3 is CASRRDGRYEQYF. The CDR3 nucleotides read TGTGCCAGCAGGAGGGACGGTCGCTACGAGCAGTACTTC.

This chain connects TRBV7-9 to TRBJ2-2, with 7 bases aligning to TRBD1. The germline gives CDR1 SEHNR, CDR2 FQNEAQ (reference sequence). CDR3 length: 15 amino acids. V gave up 5 bases and J gave up 4 bases; unmatched junction bases: 7. DNA of the CDR3: TGTGCCAGCAGCCCTACAGGGGTGAGCACCGGGGAGCTGTTTTTT. This encodes CASSPTGVSTGELFF.